Following are 29 T cell receptor beta chains from one sample sequenced in a study of T cells after yellow fever vaccination. One entry per CDR3 protein results from TCRdb running MiXCR on the 5' RACE reads. The profile shows 200,000 to 300,000 distinct CDR3 sequences, about 3.7% of them singletons. Material: PBMCs, obtained 15 days after the yellow fever booster vaccination. These receptors were obtained from a man aged 18 to 35 who received the YFV17D yellow fever vaccine.

This clonotype has at least ten counts. This chain connects TRBV7-2 to TRBJ2-7; TRBD1 is a possible D gene (5 bases). Trimming cost V 3 bases and J 2 bases, with 8 bases left between them. The CDR3 sequence is 13 residues long. Germline-derived CDR1 and CDR2 are SGHTA and FQGNSA. This CDR3 is CASSFTGAYEQYF. CDR3 in DNA: TGTGCCAGCAGCTTTACAGGAGCCTACGAGCAGTACTTC.

This clonotype was found many times. The chain carries TRBV20-1 and TRBJ2-3; 10 nucleotides align to TRBD2. Germline V gene sequence: CDR1 DFQATT, CDR2 SNEGSKA (reference sequence). CDR3 length equals 16 residues. The V and J ends lost 1 base and 2 bases, in that order; junction bases with no gene match: 6. The CDR3 protein is CSARGAAGGPTDTQYF. CDR3 coding DNA: TGCAGTGCTAGAGGGGCAGCGGGGGGGCCCACAGATACGCAGTATTTT.

This clonotype was observed many times. As DNA, the CDR3 is TGTGCCAGCCTCGACGGGGGAGAAGAGACCCAGTACTTC. Protein product: CASLDGGEETQYF. The chain couples TRBV12-3 or TRBV12-4 to TRBJ2-5, with a weak D call TRBD2 (6 bases). CDR3 length equals 13 residues. Deletions cut 8 bases from V and 3 bases from J, with 13 bases between.

This clonotype was detected ten times or more. The chain uses TRBV20-1 and TRBJ1-1; a possible D gene is TRBD1 (6 bases). CDR1 is DFQATT, CDR2 SNEGSKA, per germline (reference sequence). The V end was cut by 5 bases, the J end by 1 base, with 11 bases between. CDR3 length: 13 residues. The CDR3 sequence: CSAGRGANTEAFF. The CDR3 DNA sequence: TGCAGTGCTGGACGGGGGGCGAACACTGAAGCTTTCTTT.

The V and J genes are TRBV20-1 and TRBJ1-2; 7 nucleotides line up with TRBD1. Trimming at V came to 4 bases and at J to 4 bases, leaving 3 bases not matched to a gene. This CDR3 has 12 residues. The germline V gene has CDR1 DFQATT and CDR2 SNEGSKA (reference sequence). This CDR3 is CSATGQLYGYTF. The CDR3 DNA follows: TGCAGTGCTACGGGACAGCTCTATGGCTACACCTTC.

This clonotype has a count of ten or more. In nucleotides, the CDR3 is TGTGCCAGCAGCCAAGGACTGGGACAGGGAAGAGGAGAGACCCAGTACTTC. Its protein is CASSQGLGQGRGETQYF. This chain connects TRBV4-2 to TRBJ2-5; TRBD1 matches at 9 bases. Germline values: CDR1 LGHNA, CDR2 YNFKEQ. The CDR3 has 17 residues. V shed 1 base, J shed 4 bases, and the junction held 10 bases outside the gene matches.

This clonotype has at least ten counts. The V call is TRBV20-1, the J call TRBJ2-3, with 11 nucleotides matching TRBD2. J was trimmed by 7 bases and V by 5 bases; bases with no gene match: 11. Germline-derived CDR1 and CDR2 are DFQATT and SNEGSKA (reference sequence). The CDR3 length is 15 residues. This chain's CDR3 is CSAHKPGLAAYTQYF. The CDR3 DNA sequence: TGCAGTGCTCATAAGCCGGGACTAGCGGCGTATACGCAGTATTTT.

Many counts were recorded for this clonotype. J is TRBJ2-1 and V is TRBV5-6; TRBD1 aligns across 8 bases. Germline V gene sequence: CDR1 SGHDT, CDR2 YYEEEE. V was clipped by 1 base and J by 6 bases; unmatched bases: 6. The CDR3 runs to 15 residues. CDR3 DNA: TGTGCCAGCAGCTTGAAGGACAGGGTCACCAATGAGCAGTTCTTC. Protein product: CASSLKDRVTNEQFF.

In its sample, this clonotype was seen many times. The chain couples TRBV20-1 to TRBJ1-2, with D unclear. Germline V gene lookup returns CDR1 DFQATT and CDR2 SNEGSKA (reference sequence). There are 13 residues in the CDR3. Trimming pared 0 bases from V and 4 bases from J, leaving 9 bases between. The CDR3 here is CSARDAAIYGYTF. Here the CDR3 DNA reads TGCAGTGCTAGAGATGCCGCGATCTATGGCTACACCTTC.

The chain combines TRBV12-3 or TRBV12-4 with TRBJ2-3; 7 nucleotides match TRBD1. This CDR3 contains 15 residues. The J segment lost 0 bases and the V segment lost 6 bases, leaving 6 bases of the junction unmatched. CDR3 in DNA: TGTGCCAGCAGACTTTCGACAGGGAGCACAGATACGCAGTATTTT. Its protein product is CASRLSTGSTDTQYF.

This clonotype was seen many times. The chain couples TRBV5-1 to TRBJ2-1, with no clear D. CDR3 length equals 12 residues. Germline CDR1 and CDR2: SGHRS and YFSETQ. V was trimmed by 0 bases and J by 9 bases, leaving 7 bases between them. The CDR3: CASSLEGTEQFF. The DNA of the CDR3 is TGCGCCAGCAGCTTGGAGGGTACTGAGCAGTTCTTC.

This clonotype has just a few counts. The chain carries TRBV11-1 and TRBJ1-2, with 7 positions matching TRBD1. The germline CDR1 and CDR2 sequences are SGHAT and FQDESV (reference sequence). V gave up 5 bases and J gave up 4 bases; unmatched junction bases: 7. The CDR3 loop spans 14 amino acids. The CDR3 DNA follows: TGTGCCAGCAGCCCGACGACAGGGAGCTATGGCTACACCTTC. Its protein product is CASSPTTGSYGYTF. Combining the CDR3 with reference TRBV11-1 and TRBJ1-2 gives the whole variable domain EAEVAQSPRYKITEKSQAVAFWCDPISGHATLYWYRQILGQGPELLVQFQDESVVDDSQLPKDRFSAERLKGVDSTLKIQPAELGDSAMYLCASSPTTGSYGYTFGSGTRLTVV.

At least ten counts were recorded for this clonotype. V gene TRBV30 combines with J gene TRBJ2-2; D remains unclear. V was cut by 3 bases and J by 5 bases, with 7 bases left in between. This CDR3 is built from 12 residues. Germline CDR1 GTSNPN, CDR2 SVGIG (reference sequence). CDR3 DNA: TGTGCCTGGAGCACTCCAACCGGGGAGCTGTTTTTT. Translated, it gives CAWSTPTGELFF.

This clonotype was counted between two and nine times. This chain uses TRBV5-1 with TRBJ1-3; no definite D call. This CDR3 has 14 amino acids. Germline V lookup: CDR1 SGHRS, CDR2 YFSETQ. V was trimmed by 5 bases and J by 0 bases, leaving 9 bases between them. CDR3 sequence reads: CASREVFSGNTIYF. As DNA, the CDR3 is TGCGCCAGCAGGGAGGTGTTCTCTGGAAACACCATATATTTT.

Many counts were recorded for this clonotype. The genes are TRBV25-1 and TRBJ2-3; 8 bases map to TRBD2. CDR1 MGHDK and CDR2 SYGVNS come from the germline V gene. J gave up 2 bases and V 6 bases, and 7 bases lay outside the gene matches. The CDR3 runs to 15 residues. The CDR3 here is CASSRGRGDTDTQYF. CDR3 coding DNA: TGTGCCAGCAGCCGTGGGCGGGGGGACACAGATACGCAGTATTTT.

This clonotype was detected many times. The chain combines TRBV20-1 with TRBJ1-1, with D maybe TRBD1 (5 bases). Trimming took 4 bases from V and 1 from J, leaving 10 bases between them. The CDR3 consists of 13 residues. Germline values: CDR1 DFQATT, CDR2 SNEGSKA (reference sequence). The CDR3 coding sequence is TGCAGTGCTATCCAAACAGGGAACACTGAAGCTTTCTTT. It specifies CSAIQTGNTEAFF.

This clonotype was detected ten times or more. The chain links TRBV7-3 to TRBJ2-1; 11 bases match TRBD2. Germline-derived CDR1 and CDR2 are SGHTA and FQGTGA. Trimming at V came to 5 bases and at J to 4 bases, leaving 4 bases not matched to a gene. The CDR3 runs 15 residues. The CDR3 here is CASSKLAGAYNEQFF. The DNA of the CDR3 is TGTGCCAGCAGCAAACTAGCGGGGGCTTACAATGAGCAGTTCTTC.

Ten or more counts support this clonotype. The V call is TRBV18, the J call TRBJ2-5; tentative D call: TRBD2 (6 bases). CDR1 KGHSH and CDR2 LQKENI come from the germline V gene. This CDR3 is built from 13 residues. V was shortened by 3 bases and J by 5 bases, with 10 bases between the two germline ends. The CDR3 coding sequence is TGTGCCAGCTCACCGGCGGGGTGGGAGACCCAGTACTTC. It is translated as CASSPAGWETQYF.

As for this clonotype: At one end, the junction sequence differs from germline, possibly due to a read error. The DNA for the CDR3 is TGCGACAGCAGCTCCAACACTGGCTCTGGAAACACCATATATTTT. This gives the protein CDSSSNTGSGNTIYF. The chain is built from TRBV5-1 and TRBJ1-3; D not resolved. The CDR3 length is 15 residues. Germline CDR1 reads SGHRS; CDR2 reads YFSETQ.

This clonotype was counted ten times or more. CDR3 protein: CASSLLLDGYYEQYF. CDR3 in DNA: TGTGCCAGCAGCTTATTGTTAGACGGATACTACGAGCAGTACTTC. The rearrangement uses TRBV11-2 and TRBJ2-7; D call uncertain. The length of the CDR3 is 15 residues. Germline CDR1 is SGHAT and CDR2 is FQNNGV. Trimming removed 2 bases from V and 3 bases from J, with 14 bases in between.

This clonotype was counted at least ten times. The germline gene is not matched at one end of the junction; a read error may be the cause. J is TRBJ2-2 and V is TRBV7-2; D unclear. Germline assignment: CDR1 SGHTA and CDR2 FQGNSA. The CDR3 has 14 amino acids. The CDR3 DNA reads as TGTGCCAGCAGCTTAGCAGATCCCACCCGGGAGCTGTTTTTT. Its protein is CASSLADPTRELFF.

This clonotype was found many times. V usage is TRBV7-9 and J usage is TRBJ2-3; D may be TRBD1 (6 bases). Germline CDR1 SEHNR, CDR2 FQNEAQ (reference sequence). The CDR3 contains 14 residues. V was shortened by 3 bases and J by 2 bases, with 9 bases between the two germline ends. CDR3 nucleotide sequence: TGTGCCAGCAGCTTTTCAGGGGACACAGATACGCAGTATTTT. It translates to CASSFSGDTDTQYF.

This clonotype appeared many times. CDR3 loop: CASSLAGQSKRADTQYF. CDR3 coding DNA: TGCGCCAGCAGCTTGGCAGGACAGTCAAAGAGGGCAGATACGCAGTATTTT. The chain employs TRBV5-1 and TRBJ2-3, with a tentative D call TRBD1 (6 bases). The germline CDR1 and CDR2 sequences are SGHRS and YFSETQ. The CDR3 has 17 amino acids. V lost 0 bases and J 4 bases, leaving 18 bases between the germline ends.

This clonotype was observed at least ten times. V usage is TRBV4-1 and J usage is TRBJ1-1; a possible D gene is TRBD1 (5 bases). V lost 0 bases to trimming and J lost 3 bases, with 14 bases between them. CDR1 is MGHRA, CDR2 YSYEKL, per germline. The CDR3 is 16 residues long. The CDR3 here is CASSQDPGGGHTEAFF. The DNA for the CDR3 is TGCGCCAGCAGCCAAGACCCCGGGGGAGGGCACACTGAAGCTTTCTTT.

This clonotype was counted at least ten times. V and J are TRBV6-5 and TRBJ1-1; maybe TRBD1 (5 bases). Germline CDR1 and CDR2: MNHEY and SVGAGI. The CDR3 has 11 amino acids. V was cut by 4 bases and J by 7 bases, with 7 bases left in between. The CDR3: CASSWDGEAFF. The DNA of the CDR3 is TGTGCCAGCAGTTGGGACGGTGAAGCTTTCTTT.

This clonotype came up many times. The rearrangement links TRBV5-1 to TRBJ2-1; the D gene is possibly TRBD2 (5 bases). V lost 5 bases and J 5 bases, leaving 8 bases between the germline ends. The CDR3 runs to 12 residues. Germline V gene lookup returns CDR1 SGHRS and CDR2 YFSETQ. The CDR3: CASRRTDNEQFF. The CDR3 DNA follows: TGCGCCAGCAGGAGGACTGACAATGAGCAGTTCTTC.

This clonotype was counted at least ten times. The V gene is TRBV12-3 or TRBV12-4, the J gene TRBJ1-6; 9 bases map to TRBD1. V shed 5 bases and J 9 bases; nucleotides not matched to a gene: 8. CDR3 length: 15 amino acids. In DNA, the CDR3 is TGTGCCAGCAGTAAACCGGGACAGGGAAGTTCACCCCTCCACTTT. Translated: CASSKPGQGSSPLHF.

This clonotype was observed many times. This chain connects TRBV6-6 to TRBJ1-5, with no clear D. The length of the CDR3 is 16 residues. The V gene's germline CDR1 is MNHNY and CDR2 SVGAGI (reference sequence). Trimming shortened V by 5 bases and J by 2 bases, and 16 bases separated the two germline ends. Here the CDR3 DNA reads TGTGCCAGCAGTCAACGCGAAGTTATGGGCAATCAGCCCCAGCATTTT. It yields the protein CASSQREVMGNQPQHF.

This clonotype was observed at least ten times. V and J are TRBV4-3 and TRBJ2-3; no clear D. CDR1 and CDR2 (germline): LGHNA, YSLEER. Trimming took 0 bases from V and 6 from J, leaving 7 bases between them. The CDR3 length is 13 residues. CDR3 sequence (DNA): TGCGCCAGCAGCCAAGATCGGTGGGATACGCAGTATTTT. It encodes CASSQDRWDTQYF.